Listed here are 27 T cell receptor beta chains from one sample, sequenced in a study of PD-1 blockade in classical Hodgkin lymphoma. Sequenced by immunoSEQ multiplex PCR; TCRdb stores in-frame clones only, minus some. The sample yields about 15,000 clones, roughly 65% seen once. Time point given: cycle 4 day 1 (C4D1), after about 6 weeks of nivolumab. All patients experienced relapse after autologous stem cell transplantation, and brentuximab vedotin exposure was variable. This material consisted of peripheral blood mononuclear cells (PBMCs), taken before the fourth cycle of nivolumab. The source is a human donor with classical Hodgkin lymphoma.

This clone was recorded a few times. This CDR3 reads CASSFNSANQPQHF. The CDR3 DNA reads TGTGCCAGCAGTTTCAACAGCGCTAATCAGCCCCAGCATTTT. The chain recombines TRBV27 with TRBJ1-5; unclear D gene. Germline assignment: CDR1 MNHEY and CDR2 SMNVEV (reference sequence). CDR3 length: 14 residues. V lost 3 bases to trimming and J lost 4 bases, with 10 bases between them.

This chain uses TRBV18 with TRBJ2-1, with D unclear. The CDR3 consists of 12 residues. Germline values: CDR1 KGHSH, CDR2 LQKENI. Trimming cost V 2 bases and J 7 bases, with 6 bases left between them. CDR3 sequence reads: CASSPSRNEQFF. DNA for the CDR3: TGTGCCAGCTCACCATCAAGGAATGAGCAGTTCTTC.

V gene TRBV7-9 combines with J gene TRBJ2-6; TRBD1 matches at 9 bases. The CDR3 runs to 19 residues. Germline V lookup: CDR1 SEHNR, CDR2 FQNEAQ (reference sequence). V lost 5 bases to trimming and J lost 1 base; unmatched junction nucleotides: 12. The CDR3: CASSPVPGQGVSGANVLTF. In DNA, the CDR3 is TGTGCCAGCAGCCCCGTCCCGGGACAGGGAGTTTCTGGGGCCAACGTCCTGACTTTC.

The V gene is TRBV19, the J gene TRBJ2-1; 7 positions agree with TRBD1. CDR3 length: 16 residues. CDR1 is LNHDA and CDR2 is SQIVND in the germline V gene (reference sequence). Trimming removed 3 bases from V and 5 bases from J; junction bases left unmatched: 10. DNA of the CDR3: TGTGCCAGTAGTATCTCCCGACCAGGGGGTAACAATGAGCAGTTCTTC. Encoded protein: CASSISRPGGNNEQFF.

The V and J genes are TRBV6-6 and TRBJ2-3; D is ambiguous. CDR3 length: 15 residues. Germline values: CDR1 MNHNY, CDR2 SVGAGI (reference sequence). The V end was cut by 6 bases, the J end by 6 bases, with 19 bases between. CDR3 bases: TGTGCCAGCAGCCGCCAGCCTCTAGTTCCCGATACGCAGTATTTT. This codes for CASSRQPLVPDTQYF.

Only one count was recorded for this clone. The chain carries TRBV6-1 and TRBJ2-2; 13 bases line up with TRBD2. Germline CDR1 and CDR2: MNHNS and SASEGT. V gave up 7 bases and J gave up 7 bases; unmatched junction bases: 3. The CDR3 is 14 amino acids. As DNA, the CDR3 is TGTGCCAGCACGGGACTAGCGGGATACGGGGAGCTGTTTTTT. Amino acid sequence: CASTGLAGYGELFF.

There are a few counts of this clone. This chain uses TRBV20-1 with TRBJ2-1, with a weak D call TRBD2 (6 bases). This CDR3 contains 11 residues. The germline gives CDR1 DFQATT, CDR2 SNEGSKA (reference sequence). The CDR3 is CRATSYNEQFF. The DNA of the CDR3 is TGCAGGGCGACTAGCTACAATGAGCAGTTCTTC.

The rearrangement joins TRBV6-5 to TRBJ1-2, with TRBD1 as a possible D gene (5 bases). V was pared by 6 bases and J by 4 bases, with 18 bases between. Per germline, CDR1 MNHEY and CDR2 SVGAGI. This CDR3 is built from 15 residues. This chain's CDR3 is CASSHRGEMIYGYTF. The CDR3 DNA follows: TGTGCCAGCAGCCATCGGGGGGAGATGATCTATGGCTACACCTTC.

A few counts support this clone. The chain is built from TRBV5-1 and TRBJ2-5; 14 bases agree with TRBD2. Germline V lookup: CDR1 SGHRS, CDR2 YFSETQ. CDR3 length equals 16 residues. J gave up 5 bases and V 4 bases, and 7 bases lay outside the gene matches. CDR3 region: CASSHGLAGGYETQYF. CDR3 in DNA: TGCGCCAGCAGCCACGGACTAGCGGGAGGATATGAGACCCAGTACTTC.

CDR3 sequence (DNA): TGCGCCAGCAGCTTGGGAGGGACAACGTCCTACGAGCAGTACTTC. The encoded protein is CASSLGGTTSYEQYF. This chain joins TRBV5-1 and TRBJ2-7; TRBD1 is a possible D gene (6 bases). This CDR3 spans 15 amino acids. From germline, CDR1 is SGHRS and CDR2 YFSETQ. The V end was cut by 0 bases, the J end by 1 base, with 11 bases between. The entire variable domain, with the rest obtained from reference TRBV5-1 and TRBJ2-7, is as follows: KAGVTQTPRYLIKTRGQQVTLSCSPISGHRSVSWYQQTPGQGLQFLFEYFSETQRNKGNFPGRFSGRQFSNSRSEMNVSTLELGDSALYLCASSLGGTTSYEQYFGPGTRLTVT.

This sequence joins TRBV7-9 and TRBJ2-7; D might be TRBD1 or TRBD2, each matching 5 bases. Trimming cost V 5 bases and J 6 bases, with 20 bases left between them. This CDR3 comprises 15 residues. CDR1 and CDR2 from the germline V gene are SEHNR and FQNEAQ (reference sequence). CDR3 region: CASSGGSIHRGEQYF. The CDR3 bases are TGTGCCAGCAGCGGGGGTTCGATACATCGAGGCGAGCAGTACTTC.

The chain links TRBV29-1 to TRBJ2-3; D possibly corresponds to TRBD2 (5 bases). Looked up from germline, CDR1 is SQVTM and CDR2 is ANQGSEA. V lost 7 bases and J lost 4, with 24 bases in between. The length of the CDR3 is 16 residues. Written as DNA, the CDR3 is TGCAGCGGGCTGATATCCGGGGAATACGGGTCAGATACGCAGTATTTT. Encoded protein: CSGLISGEYGSDTQYF.

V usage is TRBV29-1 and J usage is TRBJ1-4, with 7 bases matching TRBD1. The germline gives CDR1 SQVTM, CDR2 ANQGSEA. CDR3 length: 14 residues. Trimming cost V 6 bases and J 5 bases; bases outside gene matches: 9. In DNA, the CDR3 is TGCAGCGTCGGTTACGGGACAGCAAATGAAAAACTGTTTTTT. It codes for CSVGYGTANEKLFF. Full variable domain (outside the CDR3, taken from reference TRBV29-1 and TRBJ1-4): SAVISQKPSRDICQRGTSLTIQCQVDSQVTMMFWYRQQPGQSLTLIATANQGSEATYESGFVIDKFPISRPNLTFSTLTVSNMSPEDSSIYLCSVGYGTANEKLFFGSGTQLSVL.

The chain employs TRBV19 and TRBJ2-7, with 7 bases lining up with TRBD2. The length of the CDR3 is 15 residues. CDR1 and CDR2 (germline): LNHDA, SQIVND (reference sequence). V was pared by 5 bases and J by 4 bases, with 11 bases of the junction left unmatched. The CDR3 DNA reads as TGTGCCAGTAGTTGGATCGGCGGGAGTGTATACGAGCAGTACTTC. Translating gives CASSWIGGSVYEQYF.

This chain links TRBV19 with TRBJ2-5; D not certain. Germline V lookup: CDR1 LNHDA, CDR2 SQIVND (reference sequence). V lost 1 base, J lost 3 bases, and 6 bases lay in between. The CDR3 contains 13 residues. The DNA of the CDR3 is TGTGCCAGTAGTATAGGCCAGGAAGAGACCCAGTACTTC. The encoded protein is CASSIGQEETQYF. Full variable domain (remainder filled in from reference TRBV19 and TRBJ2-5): DGGITQSPKYLFRKEGQNVTLSCEQNLNHDAMYWYRQDPGQGLRLIYYSQIVNDFQKGDIAEGYSVSREKKESFPLTVTSAQKNPTAFYLCASSIGQEETQYFGPGTRLLVL.

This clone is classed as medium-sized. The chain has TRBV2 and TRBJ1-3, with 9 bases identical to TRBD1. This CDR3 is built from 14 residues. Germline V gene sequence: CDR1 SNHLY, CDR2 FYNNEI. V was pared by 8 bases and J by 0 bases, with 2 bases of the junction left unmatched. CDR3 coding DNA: TGTGCCAGCGGGGACAGGGTCTCTGGAAACACCATATATTTT. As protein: CASGDRVSGNTIYF.

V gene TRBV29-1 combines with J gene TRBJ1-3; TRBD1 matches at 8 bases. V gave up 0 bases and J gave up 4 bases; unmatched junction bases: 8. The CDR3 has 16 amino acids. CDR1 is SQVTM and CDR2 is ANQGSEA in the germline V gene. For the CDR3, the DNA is TGCAGCGTTGAAGAGACGCAGGGGGCCGACGGAAACACCATATATTTT. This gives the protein CSVEETQGADGNTIYF.

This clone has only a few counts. For the CDR3, the DNA is TGTGCCAGCAGCTTGGGGACAGGGCTTGCCACTGAAGCTTTCTTT. Encoded protein: CASSLGTGLATEAFF. The V gene is TRBV7-6, the J gene TRBJ1-1; 9 bases match TRBD1. The germline CDR1 and CDR2 sequences are SGHVS and FNYEAQ. Losses at the gene ends were 3 bases for V and 4 bases for J; bases not matched to a gene: 6. The CDR3 is made up of 15 amino acids.

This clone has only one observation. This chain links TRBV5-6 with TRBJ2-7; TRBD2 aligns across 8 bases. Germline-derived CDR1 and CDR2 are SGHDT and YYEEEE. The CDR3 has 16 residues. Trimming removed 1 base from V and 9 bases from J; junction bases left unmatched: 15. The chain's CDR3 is CASSLRAGGFSDGQYF. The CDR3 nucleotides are TGTGCCAGCAGCTTGCGCGCGGGAGGTTTCTCGGACGGGCAGTACTTC.

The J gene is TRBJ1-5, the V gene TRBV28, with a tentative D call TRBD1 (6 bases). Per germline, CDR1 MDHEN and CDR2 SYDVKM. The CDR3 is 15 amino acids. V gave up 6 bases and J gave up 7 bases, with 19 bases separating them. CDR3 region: CASSSGTPARQPQHF. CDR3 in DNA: TGTGCCAGCAGCTCCGGGACACCAGCCAGGCAGCCCCAGCATTTT.

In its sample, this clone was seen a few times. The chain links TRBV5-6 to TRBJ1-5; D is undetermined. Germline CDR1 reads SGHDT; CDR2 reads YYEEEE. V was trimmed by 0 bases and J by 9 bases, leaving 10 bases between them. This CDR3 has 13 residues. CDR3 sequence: CASSLGALGPQHF. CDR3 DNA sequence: TGTGCCAGCAGCTTGGGGGCCTTGGGGCCCCAGCATTTT.

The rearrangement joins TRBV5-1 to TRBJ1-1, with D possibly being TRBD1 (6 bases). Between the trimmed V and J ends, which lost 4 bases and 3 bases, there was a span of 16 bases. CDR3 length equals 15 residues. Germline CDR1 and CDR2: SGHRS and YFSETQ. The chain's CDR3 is CASSELQGGDTEAFF. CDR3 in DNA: TGCGCCAGCAGCGAACTACAGGGTGGGGACACTGAAGCTTTCTTT.

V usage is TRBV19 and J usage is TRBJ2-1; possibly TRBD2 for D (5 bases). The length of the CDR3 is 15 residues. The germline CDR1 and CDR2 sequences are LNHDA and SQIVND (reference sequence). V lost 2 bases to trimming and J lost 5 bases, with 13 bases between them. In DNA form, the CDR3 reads TGTGCCAGTAGTATATGGGAGACATTAAACAATGAGCAGTTCTTC. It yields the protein CASSIWETLNNEQFF. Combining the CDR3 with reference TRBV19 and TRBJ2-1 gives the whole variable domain DGGITQSPKYLFRKEGQNVTLSCEQNLNHDAMYWYRQDPGQGLRLIYYSQIVNDFQKGDIAEGYSVSREKKESFPLTVTSAQKNPTAFYLCASSIWETLNNEQFFGPGTRLTVL.

This CDR3 reads CASSLLTDPNEKLFF. DNA of the CDR3: TGTGCCAGCAGCTTATTGACAGATCCTAATGAAAAACTGTTTTTT. This chain uses TRBV7-9 with TRBJ1-4; perhaps TRBD1 as D (5 bases). The CDR3 extends over 15 amino acids. V lost 2 bases to trimming and J lost 3 bases, with 10 bases between them. Per the germline V gene, CDR1 is SEHNR and CDR2 is FQNEAQ (reference sequence).

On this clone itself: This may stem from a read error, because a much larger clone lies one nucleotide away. CDR3 sequence reads: CASSWGTVNEQFF. Here the CDR3 DNA reads TGTGCCAGCAGCTGGGGGACAGTGAATGAGCAGTTCTTC. The chain employs TRBV4-2 and TRBJ2-1, with TRBD1 identical over 7 bases. CDR1 is LGHNA, CDR2 YNFKEQ, per germline. The CDR3 totals 13 residues. With V trimmed by 5 bases and J by 7 bases, 5 bases remained unmatched.

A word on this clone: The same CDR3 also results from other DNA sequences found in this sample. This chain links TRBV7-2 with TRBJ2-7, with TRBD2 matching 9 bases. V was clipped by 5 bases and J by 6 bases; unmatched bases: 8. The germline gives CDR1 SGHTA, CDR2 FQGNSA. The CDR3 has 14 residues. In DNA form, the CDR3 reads TGTGCCAGCAGCCCTTCCTGGACTAGCGTCGAGCAGTACTTC. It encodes CASSPSWTSVEQYF.

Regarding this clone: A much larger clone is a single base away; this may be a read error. As DNA, the CDR3 is TGTGCCAGCAGTGACCCAGGGGGCGCGGGCAATCAGTCCCAGCATTTT. This translates into CASSDPGGAGNQSQHF. This rearrangement joins TRBV6-1 to TRBJ1-5, with TRBD1 matching over 8 bases. CDR1 MNHNS and CDR2 SASEGT come from the germline V gene. The CDR3 length is 16 residues.